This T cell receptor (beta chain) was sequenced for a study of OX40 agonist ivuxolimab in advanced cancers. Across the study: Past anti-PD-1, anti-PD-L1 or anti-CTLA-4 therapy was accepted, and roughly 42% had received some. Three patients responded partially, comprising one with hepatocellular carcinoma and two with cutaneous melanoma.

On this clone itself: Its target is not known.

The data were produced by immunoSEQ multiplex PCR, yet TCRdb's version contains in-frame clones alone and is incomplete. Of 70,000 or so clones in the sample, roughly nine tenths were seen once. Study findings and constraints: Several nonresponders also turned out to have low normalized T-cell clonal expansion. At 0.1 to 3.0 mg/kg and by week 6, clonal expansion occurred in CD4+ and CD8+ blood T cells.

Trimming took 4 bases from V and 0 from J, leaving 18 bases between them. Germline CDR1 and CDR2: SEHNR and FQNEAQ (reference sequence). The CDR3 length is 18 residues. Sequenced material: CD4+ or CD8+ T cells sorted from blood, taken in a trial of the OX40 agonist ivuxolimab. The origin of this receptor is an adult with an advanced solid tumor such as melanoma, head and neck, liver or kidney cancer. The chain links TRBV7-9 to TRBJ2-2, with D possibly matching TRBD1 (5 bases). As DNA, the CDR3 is TGTGCCAGCAGCTCCACAGACAGAAGTATCGCGAACACCGGGGAGCTGTTTTTT. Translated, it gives CASSSTDRSIANTGELFF.